Given below is one T cell receptor (beta chain) in context. An end of the junction does not agree with germline; a read error may underlie this. This specimen comes from a study of cytomegalovirus exposure and HLA in healthy donors. Study as a whole: The Caucasian-associated ancestry cluster held around 76% of a few hundred genotyped donors.

Germline V gives CDR1 DFQATT, CDR2 SNEGSKA (reference sequence). This CDR3 comprises 11 residues. Researchers ran the PCR with 60 Vbeta and 13 Jbeta primers. The protocol was immunoSEQ multiplex PCR, while the TCRdb copy is restricted to in-frame clones and leaves out a portion. The sample carries about 120,000 clones, approximately 10% recorded once. V usage is TRBV20-1 and J usage is TRBJ2-3; possible D gene TRBD2, 5 bases. This clonotype was sampled from a woman aged 18-29 years in good health and CMV-seropositive. Sample: PBMCs. The CDR3 sequence is CSAGERDTQYF. For the CDR3, the DNA is TGCAGTGCTGGAGAGCGGGATACGCAGTATTTT.